A single sample is the source of the 16 T cell receptor beta chains below, sequenced in a study of blood T cell repertoires in COVID-19. Generated by immunoSEQ multiplex PCR, the TCRdb table keeps only in-frame clones and is missing some. The sample comprises roughly 150,000 clones, around 82% of which are singletons, and roughly a fifth rests with the top ten. Input material: peripheral blood. The receptors stem from a woman aged 70-85 years who had recovered from COVID-19.

V and J are TRBV10-3 and TRBJ2-1; possible D gene TRBD2, 6 bases. The CDR3 has 14 residues. Trimming removed 10 bases from V and 0 bases from J, with 13 bases in between. CDR1 is ENHRY and CDR2 is SYGVKD in the germline V gene. DNA of the CDR3: TGTGCCAGCCGGGACTCCAGCTCCTACAATGAGCAGTTCTTC. It is translated as CASRDSSSYNEQFF.

The CDR3 protein is CASSLALAAFF. The CDR3 coding sequence is TGTGCCAGCAGTTTGGCGTTAGCAGCTTTCTTT. V and J are TRBV28 and TRBJ1-1; D unresolved. The CDR3 covers 11 residues. V lost 3 bases, J lost 10 bases, and 9 bases lay in between. Germline values: CDR1 MDHEN, CDR2 SYDVKM. The full variable domain, in which reference TRBV28 and TRBJ1-1 provide the parts outside the CDR3, is DVKVTQSSRYLVKRTGEKVFLECVQDMDHENMFWYRQDPGLGLRLIYFSYDVKMKEKGDIPEGYSVSREKKERFSLILESASTNQTSMYLCASSLALAAFFGQGTRLTVV.

On this clone itself: The same CDR3 is also encoded by other DNA sequences in this sample. The rearrangement uses TRBV20-1 and TRBJ2-7; possible D gene TRBD2, 6 bases. Germline V lookup: CDR1 DFQATT, CDR2 SNEGSKA (reference sequence). V lost 6 bases to trimming and J lost 3 bases, with 12 bases between them. The CDR3 is 12 residues long. The CDR3 region has the DNA TGCAGTGCCAGTCGGGGGAACTACGAGCAGTACTTC. Encoded protein: CSASRGNYEQYF.

This sequence joins TRBV7-9 and TRBJ2-3; D is ambiguous. The CDR3 runs 16 residues. Trimming took 0 bases from V and 1 from J, leaving 11 bases between them. Germline-derived CDR1 and CDR2 are SEHNR and FQNEAQ (reference sequence). The CDR3 loop reads CASSLAYAARTDTQYF. CDR3 coding DNA: TGTGCCAGCAGCTTAGCGTATGCGGCCCGCACAGATACGCAGTATTTT. Variable domain in full (rest from reference TRBV7-9 and TRBJ2-3): DTGVSQNPRHKITKRGQNVTFRCDPISEHNRLYWYRQTLGQGPEFLTYFQNEAQLEKSRLLSDRFSAERPKGSFSTLEIQRTEQGDSAMYLCASSLAYAARTDTQYFGPGTRLTVL.

The rearrangement uses TRBV19 and TRBJ2-3; no firm D call. V dropped 3 bases and J dropped 2 bases, with 12 bases sitting between them. This CDR3 is built from 15 residues. CDR1 and CDR2 (germline): LNHDA, SQIVND (reference sequence). The CDR3 region has the DNA TGTGCCAGTAGTATTCTTCTCCTACCCACAGATACGCAGTATTTT. Protein sequence: CASSILLLPTDTQYF. Drawing the rest from reference TRBV19 and TRBJ2-3, the complete variable domain is DGGITQSPKYLFRKEGQNVTLSCEQNLNHDAMYWYRQDPGQGLRLIYYSQIVNDFQKGDIAEGYSVSREKKESFPLTVTSAQKNPTAFYLCASSILLLPTDTQYFGPGTRLTVL.

The rearrangement uses TRBV20-1 and TRBJ2-5, with 7 bases identical to TRBD2. Per germline, CDR1 DFQATT and CDR2 SNEGSKA (reference sequence). The ends lost 6 bases at V and 11 bases at J; junction bases unmatched: 9. The CDR3 contains 11 residues. The CDR3 bases are TGCAGTGCGGGGCCGACTAGCTTGCAGTACTTC. This sequence encodes CSAGPTSLQYF.

The gene calls are TRBV19 and TRBJ2-4, with 8 nucleotides matching TRBD2. J gave up 0 bases and V 3 bases, and 10 bases lay outside the gene matches. The CDR3 has 18 residues. Germline values: CDR1 LNHDA, CDR2 SQIVND (reference sequence). DNA of the CDR3: TGTGCCAGTAGTATGGAGTACGGGGGGGCCGGAGCCAAAAACATTCAGTACTTC. It encodes CASSMEYGGAGAKNIQYF.

This sequence joins TRBV5-5 and TRBJ1-1; D is possibly TRBD1 (5 bases). Germline V gives CDR1 SGHKS, CDR2 YYEKEE (reference sequence). Trimming cost V 0 bases and J 5 bases, with 8 bases left between them. CDR3 size: 13 residues. The CDR3 DNA reads as TGTGCCAGCAGCTTGGAGCCAGGGACTGAAGCTTTCTTT. Encoded protein: CASSLEPGTEAFF. Filled out from reference TRBV5-5 and TRBJ1-1, the complete variable domain reads DAGVTQSPTHLIKTRGQQVTLRCSPISGHKSVSWYQQVLGQGPQFIFQYYEKEERGRGNFPDRFSARQFPNYSSELNVNALLLGDSALYLCASSLEPGTEAFFGQGTRLTVV.

This rearrangement joins TRBV7-8 to TRBJ2-3; 8 bases agree with TRBD1. The CDR3 runs to 16 residues. The ends lost 5 bases at V and 4 bases at J; junction bases unmatched: 11. Germline V gene sequence: CDR1 SGHVS, CDR2 FQNEAQ. The DNA of the CDR3 is TGTGCCAGCAGCGGAGGAATCAGGGGGCTTGCAGATACGCAGTATTTT. Protein sequence: CASSGGIRGLADTQYF.

The chain links TRBV3-1 (or the pseudogene TRBV3-2) to TRBJ1-4, with D possibly matching TRBD1 (5 bases). The CDR3 spans 15 residues. The germline V gene has CDR1 LGHDT and CDR2 YNNKEL (reference sequence). V was pared by 1 base and J by 8 bases, with 14 bases between. Here the CDR3 DNA reads TGTGCCAGCAGCCAAGTAGATCGGGGGTTGGAAAAACTGTTTTTT. It specifies CASSQVDRGLEKLFF.

The rearrangement links TRBV14 to TRBJ1-1; D remains ambiguous. The V end lost 4 bases, the J end lost 7 bases, and 16 bases lay between the germline ends. CDR1 and CDR2 (germline): SGHDN, FVKESK. This CDR3 is 14 amino acids long. CDR3 nucleotide sequence: TGTGCCAGCAGCCCCCGCGTGGGCCTCGGTGAAGCTTTCTTT. This encodes CASSPRVGLGEAFF.

V is TRBV4-1 and J is TRBJ2-7; weak D call: TRBD1 (5 bases). Germline V gives CDR1 MGHRA, CDR2 YSYEKL. V was pared by 4 bases and J by 5 bases, with 15 bases between. The CDR3 totals 14 residues. CDR3 sequence: CASSPRLQGHEQYF. The CDR3 region has the DNA TGCGCCAGCAGCCCCCGTCTTCAGGGCCACGAGCAGTACTTC.

CDR3 coding DNA: TGTGCCAGCCGCCGGGACACATCCTACGAGCAGTACTTC. It yields the protein CASRRDTSYEQYF. The V gene is TRBV2, the J gene TRBJ2-7; TRBD1 is a possible D gene (6 bases). CDR3 length: 13 residues. The ends were cut back, 8 bases at V and 1 base at J, with 12 bases in the middle. Germline values: CDR1 SNHLY, CDR2 FYNNEI.

CDR3 residues: CASSVGGRFEKLFF. For the CDR3, the DNA is TGTGCCAGCAGCGTCGGGGGTCGGTTTGAAAAACTGTTTTTT. The V and J genes are TRBV5-4 and TRBJ1-4; D is perhaps TRBD1 (5 bases). This CDR3 comprises 14 residues. Germline V lookup: CDR1 SGHNT, CDR2 YYREEE (reference sequence). Trimming stripped 4 bases from V and 7 bases from J, with 14 bases between.

The rearrangement uses TRBV7-3 and TRBJ1-6, with 11 positions matching TRBD1. Trimming removed 5 bases from V and 9 bases from J; junction bases left unmatched: 3. The CDR3 length is 14 residues. Looked up from germline, CDR1 is SGHTA and CDR2 is FQGTGA. The CDR3 nucleotides are TGTGCCAGCAGCCCCGGGACAGGGGGTTCACCCCTCCACTTT. Encoded protein: CASSPGTGGSPLHF.

The V call is TRBV10-2, the J call TRBJ1-1; maybe TRBD1 (6 bases). Germline CDR1 WSHSY, CDR2 SAAADI. V shed 9 bases and J shed 4 bases, with 12 bases lying between them. The CDR3 loop spans 12 amino acids. The CDR3 region is CASSTGGTEAFF. In DNA form, the CDR3 reads TGCGCCAGTTCGACAGGCGGCACTGAAGCTTTCTTT.